This T cell receptor (beta chain) was documented in a study of T cells in Graves' hyperthyroidism and ophthalmopathy. Trimming took 7 bases from V and 4 from J; bases not matched to a gene: 5. This CDR3 region has 13 residues. Amplification of TCR beta CDR3 regions was performed using RNA transcripts as template. HTBI primers were employed in a first-round RT-PCR of the TCR CDR3. TCRdb reprocessed the multiplex PCR reads with MiXCR, giving one entry per CDR3 protein. The sample consists of 600,000 to 750,000 distinct CDR3 sequences, roughly 17% of them appearing once. The rearrangement links TRBV12-3 or TRBV12-4 to TRBJ2-7; TRBD2 aligns across 9 bases. This TCR came from a man aged 45-60 years with Graves' hyperthyroidism. The sequencing input was blood. The CDR3 nucleotides read TGTGCCAGCAAGGGACTAGCAACTTACGAGCAGTACTTC. Amino acid sequence: CASKGLATYEQYF.